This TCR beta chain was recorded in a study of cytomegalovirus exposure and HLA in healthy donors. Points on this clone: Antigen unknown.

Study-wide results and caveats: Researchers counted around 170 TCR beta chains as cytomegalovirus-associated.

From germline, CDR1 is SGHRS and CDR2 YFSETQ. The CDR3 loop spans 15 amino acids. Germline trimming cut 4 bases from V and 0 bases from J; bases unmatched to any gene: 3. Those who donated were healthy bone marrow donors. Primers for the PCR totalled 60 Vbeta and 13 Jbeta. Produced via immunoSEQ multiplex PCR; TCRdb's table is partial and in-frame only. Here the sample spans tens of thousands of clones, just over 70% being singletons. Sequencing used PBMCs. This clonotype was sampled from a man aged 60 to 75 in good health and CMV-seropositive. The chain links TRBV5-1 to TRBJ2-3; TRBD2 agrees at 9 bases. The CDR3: CASSPSGDSTDTQYF. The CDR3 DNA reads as TGCGCCAGCAGCCCTAGCGGGGATAGCACAGATACGCAGTATTTT.